This T cell receptor (beta chain) was sequenced in a study of T cells in localized non-small cell lung cancer (dated by TCRdb to about 2020). As for the study more broadly: The study analyzed T cell repertoires of 236 early-stage NSCLC patients, comparing tumors and uninvolved tumor-adjacent lungs. A mean age of around 69 years was recorded for the NSCLC patients, of whom 129 were male and some 99 were female. The cohort comprised a few hundred treatment-naïve NSCLC patients with resected, localized lung tumors. The full study reports these points: Because the study design was exploratory, TCR variables were selected using unadjusted p-values without false-discovery rate correction. Because multi-region tumor sequencing was not performed, intratumor heterogeneity could not be ruled out. A median of around 50 of the top 100 tumor clones were detected in paired uninvolved adjacent lung, and 28 of these tumor clones were also found among the top 100 clones of the paired uninvolved adjacent lung. Higher T cell density in blood was associated with longer overall survival, whereas higher clonality in adjacent lung was associated with shorter survival. Uninvolved tumor-adjacent lung showed the highest T cell clonality, higher than tumor, which suggests more focused antigenic responses in the uninvolved tumor-adjacent lung.

TCR beta CDR3 regions were sequenced from DNA using the immunoSEQ Assay. In the source study's methods: To compute T cell density, TCR beta template counts were normalized to usable DNA, which was estimated by amplifying housekeeping genes. Using the preseqR package, richness was estimated by extrapolating to 120,000 templates for tissue samples and 400,000 templates for PBMC samples. Clonality was calculated as one minus Pielou's evenness. Tissue-enriched TCRs were identified through differential abundance testing performed on productive amino-acid clonotypes, with a minimum total count of 5 and an alpha of 0.1. The Jaccard Index and the Morisita Overlap Index were used to measure how much the repertoires overlapped between compartments. GLIPH clustered TCR beta CDR3s with public tetramer-defined viral CDR3s; viral motifs required at least three viral sequences plus V-gene enrichment. TCRdb holds this immuneACCESS table with in-frame rearrangements only. Some clones are missing; in checked studies, unresolved V genes explain under half, and the rest has no known cause. D and trimming were read from the DNA, whereas the V and J calls and clone size are those reported in that table. This sample is represented by tens of thousands of clones; 70% to 90% of them were singletons. The ten top clones hold more than 15% of the sample.

Worth noting for this clone: Its antigen specificity is not known. Nothing much larger sits one base from this clone, and base qualities are not available.

At diagnosis, tumor, uninvolved tumor-adjacent lung and peripheral blood were collected and then preserved as a mix of FFPE and fresh-frozen material. For TCR repertoire profiling, blood samples were analyzed in the form of peripheral blood mononuclear cells. This clonotype was obtained from a woman between 40 and 69 years old with stage II squamous cell lung carcinoma. Sequences were derived from PBMCs, sampled before any cancer treatment.

The CDR3 reads as follows: CASSAAGTSKEQFF. The DNA reads as follows: TGTGCCAGCAGCGCAGCCGGGACGTCGAAGGAGCAGTTCTTC. The V and J genes are TRBV9 and TRBJ2-1; the D call is possibly TRBD1 or TRBD2, each sharing 5 bases. Trimming takes 3 bases from V and 10 bases from J, and the germline ends sit 17 bases apart. There are 14 amino acids in the CDR3, from cysteine to phenylalanine inclusive. This entry keeps only the CDR3 DNA: 42 bases, framed from base 1. CDR1 is given as SGDLS and CDR2 as YYNGEE, both from the germline V gene.